The rows below give T cell receptor beta chains drawn from one sample of a study of shared clonotypes between healthy human individuals. Sequenced by immunoSEQ multiplex PCR; TCRdb stores in-frame clones only, minus some. Here the sample spans hundreds of thousands of clones, approximately 95% being singletons. Sample: naive CD4+ T cells sorted from blood. These receptors all come from a woman younger than 45 in good health. Each CDR3 is given with its conserved first and last residue. Each record gives: J gene, clone size, D gene, V gene, CDR3 DNA, CDR3 protein. The D gene is left open where the match is weak. A row's size may be missing; if present it is once, few, many or a size class.

J: TRBJ1-2; size: -; D: -; V: TRBV20-1; DNA: TGCAGTGCTAGGAGTGAGGGCTACACCTTC; CDR3: CSARSEGYTF
J: TRBJ1-6; size: -; D: -; V: TRBV27; DNA: TGTGCCAGCAGCCCACCGATTGGGCCCTCAAAGGGATCACCCCTCCACTTT; CDR3: CASSPPIGPSKGSPLHF
J: TRBJ1-5; size: few; D: -; V: TRBV7-9; DNA: TGTGCCAGCAGCCCTGTAGGGGACCGAAATCAGCCCCAGCATTTT; CDR3: CASSPVGDRNQPQHF
J: TRBJ1-2; size: -; D: TRBD1; V: TRBV18; DNA: TGTGCCAGCTCACCAACCGGGACAGGGAACTATGGCTACACCTTC; CDR3: CASSPTGTGNYGYTF
J: TRBJ2-7; size: -; D: -; V: TRBV7-9; DNA: TGTGCCAGCAGCTCCTACTACGAGCAGTACTTC; CDR3: CASSSYYEQYF
J: TRBJ2-2; size: -; D: -; V: TRBV6-1; DNA: TGTGCCAGCCAGGGGCAGGGGAACACCGGGGAGCTGTTTTTT; CDR3: CASQGQGNTGELFF
J: TRBJ2-7; size: -; D: -; V: TRBV6-1; DNA: TGTGCCAGCAGTGAAGCGACCTCTAAGGGGACGACAGGAAGCGCTGTTGAGGACTTC; CDR3: CASSEATSKGTTGSAVEDF
J: TRBJ1-2; size: -; D: -; V: TRBV5-1; DNA: TGCGCCAGCAGCTTGGGGACAGTATCCGACTATGGCTACACCTTC; CDR3: CASSLGTVSDYGYTF
J: TRBJ1-2; size: few; D: TRBD1; V: TRBV2; DNA: TGTGCCAGCAGGGACAGGGGAGGCGGTGGCTACACCTTC; CDR3: CASRDRGGGGYTF
J: TRBJ2-7; size: -; D: -; V: TRBV6-9; DNA: TGTGCCAGCAGTTATTCAGGTCTCCTTGCCTACTTC; CDR3: CASSYSGLLAYF
J: TRBJ1-1; size: -; D: -; V: TRBV7-9; DNA: TGTGCCAGCAGCTTAGGAGTCCAAGGTCGGAACACTGAAGCTTTCTTT; CDR3: CASSLGVQGRNTEAFF
J: TRBJ2-7; size: -; D: -; V: TRBV18; DNA: TGTGCCAGCTCCCCTGGAGGGGGGACAGACGAGCAGTACTTC; CDR3: CASSPGGGTDEQYF
J: TRBJ2-7; size: -; D: TRBD1; V: TRBV28; DNA: TGTGCCAGCAGGATAGGGACAGGGATTTCGGGAGAGCAGTACTTC; CDR3: CASRIGTGISGEQYF
J: TRBJ2-7; size: -; D: TRBD2; V: TRBV7-9; DNA: TGTGCCAGCAGCCCGACAGGGGTGACTAGCGGGGCCTACGAGCAGTACTTC; CDR3: CASSPTGVTSGAYEQYF
J: TRBJ2-5; size: -; D: -; V: TRBV10-3; DNA: TGTGCCATCGGCGGAGCCCAAGAGACCCAGTACTTC; CDR3: CAIGGAQETQYF
J: TRBJ1-1; size: -; D: -; V: TRBV6-6; DNA: TGTGCCAGCAGCCTTGGAAGACCCATGAACACTGAAGCTTTCTTT; CDR3: CASSLGRPMNTEAFF
J: TRBJ2-3; size: -; D: -; V: TRBV4-2; DNA: TGTGCCAGCAGCCAAGACTCTACGGGCACAGATACGCAGTATTTT; CDR3: CASSQDSTGTDTQYF
J: TRBJ2-3; size: -; D: TRBD2; V: TRBV11-2; DNA: TGTGCCAGCAGCTTAAGGGAGGGTACAGATACGCAGTATTTT; CDR3: CASSLREGTDTQYF
J: TRBJ2-7; size: once; D: TRBD2; V: TRBV15; DNA: TGTGCCACCAGCGGGAGGTATGGGACTAGCGGGAGCGGCGAGCAGTACTTC; CDR3: CATSGRYGTSGSGEQYF
J: TRBJ2-5; size: -; D: -; V: TRBV4-3; DNA: TGCGCCAGCAGCCAAGCACTTCCAGAGACCCAGTACTTC; CDR3: CASSQALPETQYF
J: TRBJ2-5; size: -; D: -; V: TRBV27; DNA: TGTGCCAGCAGCCTGACTCCCGAGGGACGCCGGGGGGAGACCCAGTACTTC; CDR3: CASSLTPEGRRGETQYF
J: TRBJ1-1; size: -; D: -; V: TRBV7-2; DNA: TGTGCCAGCAGCTTTGCCATCACTGAAGCTTTCTTT; CDR3: CASSFAITEAFF
J: TRBJ2-7; size: -; D: TRBD2; V: TRBV5-1; DNA: TGCGCCAGCAGCTTGTTAGCGGGAGACTACGAGCAGTACTTC; CDR3: CASSLLAGDYEQYF
J: TRBJ1-2; size: -; D: -; V: TRBV27; DNA: TGTGCCAGCAGCGTGGGATTACAGGCTTATCGTGGCTACACCTTC; CDR3: CASSVGLQAYRGYTF
J: TRBJ2-5; size: -; D: -; V: TRBV18; DNA: TGTGCCAGCTCACCTAAGACAGAAGAGACCCAGTACTTC; CDR3: CASSPKTEETQYF
J: TRBJ2-7; size: -; D: -; V: TRBV4-1; DNA: TGCGCCAGCAGCTCAGACCGAATCCGGCTCGAGCAGTACTTC; CDR3: CASSSDRIRLEQYF
J: TRBJ1-1; size: -; D: -; V: TRBV27; DNA: TGTGCCAGCAGCTCGGGCTGGGGAGGGAGAAACACTGAAGCTTTCTTT; CDR3: CASSSGWGGRNTEAFF
J: TRBJ2-3; size: once; D: TRBD2; V: TRBV6-1; DNA: TGTGCCAGCAGTGAATGGGGGAGCGGGATTGATACGCAGTATTTT; CDR3: CASSEWGSGIDTQYF